These 23 T cell receptor beta chains originate from one sample sequenced in a study of blood T cells in healthy people across ages. Sample-barcoded 5' priming and a J-beta primer mix drove a second PCR of roughly 6 to 12 cycles. In TCRdb, the 5' RACE reads were re-called with MiXCR into one record per CDR3 protein. This sample has approximately 850,000 distinct CDR3 sequences, with roughly 60% found just once. The sequenced material came from blood. The receptor set was obtained from a man younger than 40 in good health.

The gene calls are TRBV7-2 and TRBJ2-1, with 10 positions matching TRBD2. Germline CDR1 reads SGHTA; CDR2 reads FQGNSA. V gave up 5 bases and J gave up 7 bases; unmatched junction bases: 8. The CDR3 extends over 15 amino acids. This CDR3 reads CASSMSGGAWNEQFF. The CDR3 DNA reads TGTGCCAGCAGCATGAGCGGGGGGGCTTGGAATGAGCAGTTCTTC. The full variable domain, rest sourced from reference TRBV7-2 and TRBJ2-1, is GAGVSQSPSNKVTEKGKDVELRCDPISGHTALYWYRQSLGQGLEFLIYFQGNSAPDKSGLPSDRFSAERTGGSVSTLTIQRTQQEDSAVYLCASSMSGGAWNEQFFGPGTRLTVL.

About this clonotype: This CDR3 fails to terminate in the conserved phenylalanine or tryptophan, so it likely reflects a read error. The chain is built from TRBV29-1 and TRBJ2-1, with D perhaps TRBD1 or TRBD2 (5 bases each). Germline CDR1 is SQVTM and CDR2 is ANQGSEA. The CDR3 is made up of 16 amino acids. DNA of the CDR3: TGCAGCGTTTCGGGACCAGCCGAATATTCCTACAGTGAGCAGTTCTTA. Translating it yields CSVSGPAEYSYSEQFL.

Only one count was recorded for this clonotype. The V gene is TRBV28, the J gene TRBJ2-4; 11 bases are a match to TRBD1. CDR3 length: 14 residues. J lost 6 bases, V lost 6 bases, and 4 bases had no gene match. Germline V CDR1 and CDR2: MDHEN, SYDVKM. The CDR3 loop is CASRTGQGGNIQYF. The CDR3 DNA sequence: TGTGCCAGCAGGACGGGACAGGGGGGAAACATTCAGTACTTC.

The CDR3 is CASNDGLAKNIQYF. CDR3 DNA: TGTGCCAGCAATGACGGGTTAGCCAAAAACATTCAGTACTTC. V gene TRBV6-1 combines with J gene TRBJ2-4, with unresolved D. This CDR3 region has 14 residues. The V gene lost 7 bases and the J gene lost 0 bases, with 10 bases spanning the gap. Germline-derived CDR1 and CDR2 are MNHNS and SASEGT.

This clonotype was seen a handful of times. The V and J genes are TRBV29-1 and TRBJ2-1; 11 nucleotides align to TRBD2. CDR3 length: 15 residues. CDR1 is SQVTM, CDR2 ANQGSEA, per germline. V was clipped by 2 bases and J by 4 bases; unmatched bases: 4. The CDR3 region is CSVERVAGGYNEQFF. The CDR3 region has the DNA TGCAGCGTTGAACGAGTAGCGGGAGGGTACAATGAGCAGTTCTTC.

The chain joins TRBV29-1 to TRBJ2-7; 10 nucleotides line up with TRBD1. The CDR3 consists of 12 residues. Unmatched junction bases numbered 4, after V lost 6 bases and J lost 5 bases. In germline, CDR1 is SQVTM, CDR2 ANQGSEA. The CDR3 DNA reads TGCAGCGTGGGACAGGGGCCCAACGAGCAGTACTTC. It specifies CSVGQGPNEQYF.

This clonotype showed up just a few times. The chain recombines TRBV28 with TRBJ2-1, with a possible D match to TRBD1 (5 bases). Germline assignment: CDR1 MDHEN and CDR2 SYDVKM. The CDR3 has 14 amino acids. V gave up 4 bases and J gave up 0 bases, with 7 bases separating them. The DNA of the CDR3 is TGTGCCAGCAGTTCTAGGGGCTCCTACAATGAGCAGTTCTTC. Residues: CASSSRGSYNEQFF.

The gene calls are TRBV2 and TRBJ1-2; D is undetermined. V lost 2 bases and J 6 bases, leaving 10 bases between the germline ends. Germline V CDR1 and CDR2: SNHLY, FYNNEI. CDR3 length: 13 amino acids. This CDR3 is CASSEKGWDGYTF. DNA for the CDR3: TGTGCCAGCAGTGAAAAGGGCTGGGATGGCTACACCTTC.

The rearrangement uses TRBV20-1 and TRBJ2-7; TRBD2 matches at 8 bases. Germline values: CDR1 DFQATT, CDR2 SNEGSKA (reference sequence). The CDR3 runs 12 residues. The ends lost 4 bases at V and 7 bases at J; junction bases unmatched: 6. The CDR3 region is CSANGLAGEQYF. CDR3 DNA: TGCAGTGCTAATGGACTAGCCGGGGAGCAGTACTTC.

This clonotype has just a few counts. The chain couples TRBV25-1 to TRBJ1-1; tentative D call: TRBD1 (5 bases). V gave up 2 bases and J gave up 0 bases, with 13 bases separating them. Germline V gene data show CDR1 as MGHDK and CDR2 as SYGVNS. The length of the CDR3 is 16 residues. In DNA, the CDR3 is TGTGCCAGCAGTGAAGGGGGGGGATTAATGAACACTGAAGCTTTCTTT. Protein product: CASSEGGGLMNTEAFF.

V is TRBV29-1 and J is TRBJ2-1; D may correspond to TRBD1 or TRBD2 (5 bases each). The CDR3 length is 16 residues. Germline lookup yields CDR1 SQVTM and CDR2 ANQGSEA. Trimming left V 2 bases short and J 0 bases short, with 14 bases between. The DNA of the CDR3 is TGCAGCGTTGAAATGGGACGACGAAGCTCCTACAATGAGCAGTTCTTC. Translation gives CSVEMGRRSSYNEQFF.

V is TRBV29-1 and J is TRBJ1-5; D gene unclear. CDR3 length: 13 amino acids. V dropped 4 bases and J dropped 3 bases, with 10 bases sitting between them. The germline V gene has CDR1 SQVTM and CDR2 ANQGSEA. DNA of the CDR3: TGCAGCGTTGTTCTGGGATACAATCAGCCCCAGCATTTT. Residues: CSVVLGYNQPQHF.

The chain combines TRBV20-1 with TRBJ2-1, with D perhaps matching TRBD1 or TRBD2 (5 bases each). The end of the DNA fits TRBJ2-7 better, so the J call may be wrong. CDR3 length equals 13 residues. The germline V gene encodes CDR1 DFQATT and CDR2 SNEGSKA (reference sequence). CDR3 in DNA: TGCAGTGCTGTGGGGGTCACCTACAATGAGCAGTACTTC. Translated, it gives CSAVGVTYNEQYF.

This clonotype came up a few times. V gene TRBV4-1 combines with J gene TRBJ2-7; no definite D call. The V and J ends lost 2 bases and 1 base respectively, with 12 bases between them. In germline, CDR1 is MGHRA, CDR2 YSYEKL. The CDR3 extends over 15 amino acids. CDR3 nucleotides: TGCGCCAGCAGCCAAATCACCGCGGAGTCCTACGAGCAGTACTTC. Translation gives CASSQITAESYEQYF.

The chain has TRBV7-2 and TRBJ1-1; D call uncertain. Germline V gene sequence: CDR1 SGHTA, CDR2 FQGNSA. Trimming left V 0 bases short and J 3 bases short, with 14 bases between. This CDR3 is 16 amino acids long. The CDR3, as DNA: TGTGCCAGCAGCTTAGCCCCAGGCCTAGCCGACACTGAAGCTTTCTTT. Encoded protein: CASSLAPGLADTEAFF.

This chain joins TRBV4-3 and TRBJ1-2; no clear D gene. The germline gives CDR1 LGHNA, CDR2 YSLEER. Trimming took off 1 base at V and 7 bases at J, with 7 bases between the two ends. There are 12 residues in the CDR3. The chain's CDR3 is CASSQAESGYTF. Written as DNA, the CDR3 is TGCGCCAGCAGCCAAGCGGAAAGTGGCTACACCTTC.

The gene calls are TRBV7-2 and TRBJ2-1, with D perhaps matching TRBD1 (5 bases). This CDR3 is 12 amino acids long. Per the germline V gene, CDR1 is SGHTA and CDR2 is FQGNSA. Trimming stripped 4 bases from V and 15 bases from J, with 16 bases between. The CDR3 spells CASSSRTPNPFF. CDR3 nucleotide sequence: TGTGCCAGCAGCTCCCGGACACCAAACCCGTTCTTC.

The J gene is TRBJ2-7, the V gene TRBV12-3 or TRBV12-4, with D possibly TRBD2 on 6 matching bases. The last part of the DNA fits TRBJ2-5 better; the J call may be wrong. CDR3 size: 14 residues. The CDR3 loop is CASSFGGAMETQYF. CDR3 sequence (DNA): TGTGCCAGCAGTTTCGGAGGGGCGATGGAGACCCAGTACTTC.

This rearrangement joins TRBV2 to TRBJ2-3; 10 bases are shared with TRBD2. CDR1 and CDR2 (germline): SNHLY, FYNNEI. The CDR3 spans 16 residues. Losses at the gene ends were 3 bases for V and 8 bases for J; bases not matched to a gene: 11. CDR3 amino acids: CASSEASGRASGTQYF. CDR3 sequence (DNA): TGTGCCAGCAGTGAGGCGAGCGGGAGGGCCTCGGGTACGCAGTATTTT.

With respect to this clonotype: One end of the junction is discordant with germline, which a read error may explain. V and J are TRBV3-1 and TRBJ2-1; TRBD2 agrees at 8 bases. This CDR3 is built from 15 residues. CDR1 and CDR2 from the germline V gene are LGHDT and YNNKEL (reference sequence). The CDR3 reads CASSQELAAYSEQFF. Written as DNA, the CDR3 is TGTGCCAGCAGCCAAGAACTAGCGGCGTACAGTGAGCAGTTCTTC.

V is TRBV27 and J is TRBJ2-1, with 9 bases fitting TRBD2. V dropped 2 bases and J dropped 9; count of bases not matched to a gene: 11. This CDR3 contains 16 residues. Germline CDR1 MNHEY, CDR2 SMNVEV (reference sequence). The CDR3: CASSLAPSGVRGEQFF. In nucleotides, the CDR3 is TGTGCCAGCAGTTTAGCCCCTAGCGGGGTTAGGGGTGAGCAGTTCTTC.

This clonotype was counted between two and nine times. The V call is TRBV15, the J call TRBJ1-6; D is ambiguous. V was clipped by 0 bases and J by 6 bases, with 6 bases between them. The germline gives CDR1 LNHNV, CDR2 YYDKDF (reference sequence). The CDR3 extends over 14 amino acids. The CDR3 bases are TGTGCCACCAGCAGAGATCAGACTAATTCACCCCTCCACTTT. As protein: CATSRDQTNSPLHF.

The V and J genes are TRBV7-9 and TRBJ2-5; 7 nucleotides agree with TRBD2. The tail of the sequence fits TRBJ2-7 better, so the J call may be wrong. Germline-derived CDR1 and CDR2 are SEHNR and FQNEAQ (reference sequence). This CDR3 is 15 amino acids long. The CDR3 reads CASRPPQGLNYEQYF. CDR3 sequence (DNA): TGTGCCAGCAGACCGCCGCAGGGACTAAACTACGAGCAGTACTTC.